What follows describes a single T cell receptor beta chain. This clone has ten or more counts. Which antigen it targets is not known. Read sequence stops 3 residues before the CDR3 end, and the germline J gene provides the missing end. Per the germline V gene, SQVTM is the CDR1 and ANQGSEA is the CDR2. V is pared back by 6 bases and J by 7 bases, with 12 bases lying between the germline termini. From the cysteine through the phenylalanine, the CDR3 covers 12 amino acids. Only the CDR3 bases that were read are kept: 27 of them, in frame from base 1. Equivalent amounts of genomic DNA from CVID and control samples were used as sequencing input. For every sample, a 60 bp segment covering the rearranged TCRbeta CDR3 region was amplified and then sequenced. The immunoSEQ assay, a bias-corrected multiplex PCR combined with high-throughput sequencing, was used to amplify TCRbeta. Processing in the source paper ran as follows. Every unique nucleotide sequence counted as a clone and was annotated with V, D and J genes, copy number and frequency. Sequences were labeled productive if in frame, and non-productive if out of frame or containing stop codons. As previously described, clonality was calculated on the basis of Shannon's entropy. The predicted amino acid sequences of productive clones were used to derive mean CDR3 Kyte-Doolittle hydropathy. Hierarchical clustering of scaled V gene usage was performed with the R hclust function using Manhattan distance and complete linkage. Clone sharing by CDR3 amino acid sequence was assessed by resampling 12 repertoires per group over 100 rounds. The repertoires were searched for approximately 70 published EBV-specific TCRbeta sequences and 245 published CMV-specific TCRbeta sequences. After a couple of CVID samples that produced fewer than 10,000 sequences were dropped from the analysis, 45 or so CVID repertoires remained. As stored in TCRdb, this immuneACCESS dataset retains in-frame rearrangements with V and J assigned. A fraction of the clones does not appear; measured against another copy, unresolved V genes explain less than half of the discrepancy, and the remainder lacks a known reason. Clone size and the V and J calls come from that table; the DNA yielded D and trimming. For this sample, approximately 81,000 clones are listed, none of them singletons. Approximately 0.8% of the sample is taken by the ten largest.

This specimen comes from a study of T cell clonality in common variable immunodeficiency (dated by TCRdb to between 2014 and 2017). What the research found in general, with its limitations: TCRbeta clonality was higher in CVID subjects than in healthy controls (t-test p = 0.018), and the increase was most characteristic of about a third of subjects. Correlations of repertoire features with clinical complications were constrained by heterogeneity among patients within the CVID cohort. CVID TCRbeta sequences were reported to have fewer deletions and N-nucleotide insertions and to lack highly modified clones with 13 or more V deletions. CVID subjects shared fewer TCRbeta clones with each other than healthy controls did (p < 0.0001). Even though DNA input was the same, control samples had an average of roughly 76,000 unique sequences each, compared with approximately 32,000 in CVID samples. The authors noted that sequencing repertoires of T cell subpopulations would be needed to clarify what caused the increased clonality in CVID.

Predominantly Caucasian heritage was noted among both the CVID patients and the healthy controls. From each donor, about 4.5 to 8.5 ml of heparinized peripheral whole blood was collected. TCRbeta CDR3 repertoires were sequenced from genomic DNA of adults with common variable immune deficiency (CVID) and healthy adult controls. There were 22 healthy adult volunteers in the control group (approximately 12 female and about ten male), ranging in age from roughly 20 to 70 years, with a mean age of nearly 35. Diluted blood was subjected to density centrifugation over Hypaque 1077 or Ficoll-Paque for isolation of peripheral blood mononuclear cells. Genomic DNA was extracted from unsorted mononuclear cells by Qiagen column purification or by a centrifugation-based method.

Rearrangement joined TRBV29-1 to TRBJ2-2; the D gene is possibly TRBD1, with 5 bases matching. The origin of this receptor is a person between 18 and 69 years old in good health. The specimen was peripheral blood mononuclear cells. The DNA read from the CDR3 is TGCAGCGTCAAGCAAGGGGTCGGGGAG. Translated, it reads CSVKQGVGE. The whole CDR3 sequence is CSVKQGVGELFF.